The 22 T cell receptor beta chains below all came from one sample that was sequenced in a study of circulating CD8 cells and anti-PD-1 response in melanoma. Each library started from roughly 16 ng of total RNA using the QIAseq Immune Repertoire TCR panel. TCRdb passed the reads through MiXCR, listing each CDR3 protein once. This table has several hundred distinct CDR3 sequences, about 6% appearing once. Sorting of live CD3+CD8+TCRalphabeta+ cells by PD-1 and/or TIGIT gave four subsets. The source material was CD8+ T cells from PBMCs, sampled at baseline or after one month of anti-PD-1 therapy (not recorded which). The receptors originated from a human donor with melanoma.

By share, this clonotype counts as large. In nucleotides, the CDR3 is TGTGCCAGCAGCTCCGGGACAGGCAATCAGCCCCAGCATTTT. Amino acids: CASSSGTGNQPQHF. The V and J genes are TRBV2 and TRBJ1-5; 7 nucleotides align to TRBD1. J gave up 2 bases and V 6 bases, and 4 bases lay outside the gene matches. This CDR3 is built from 14 residues. CDR1 is SNHLY and CDR2 is FYNNEI in the germline V gene.

By proportion, this clonotype is medium-sized. This rearrangement joins TRBV2 to TRBJ2-5; D gene ambiguous. The CDR3 spans 16 residues. Germline V gene data show CDR1 as SNHLY and CDR2 as FYNNEI. The V and J ends lost 4 bases and 0 bases respectively, with 15 bases between them. The CDR3 region is CASSGRVHLYQETQYF. CDR3 nucleotides: TGTGCCAGCAGTGGTAGGGTTCATTTGTACCAAGAGACCCAGTACTTC.

In this sample, this clonotype is large. The chain has TRBV27 and TRBJ2-7; 8 nucleotides align to TRBD1. The CDR3 has 15 amino acids. With 3 bases clipped from V and 3 bases from J, the junction kept 7 bases outside the gene matches. From germline, CDR1 is MNHEY and CDR2 SMNVEV (reference sequence). As DNA, the CDR3 is TGTGCCAGCAGTTTCCAACAGGGGGTGGTCTACGAGCAGTACTTC. Translation gives CASSFQQGVVYEQYF.

This clonotype is classed as large (0.1 to 1%). The rearrangement links TRBV24-1 to TRBJ2-7; 9 bases fit TRBD1. The germline V gene has CDR1 KGHDR and CDR2 SFDVKD. This CDR3 is 13 amino acids long. Trimming removed 2 bases from V and 7 bases from J; junction bases left unmatched: 2. The CDR3 reads CATSDSDRGEQYF. The CDR3, as DNA: TGTGCCACCAGTGATTCCGACAGGGGGGAGCAGTACTTC.

This clonotype counts as large. The chain employs TRBV6-4 and TRBJ2-1; 9 bases are shared with TRBD1. The CDR3 length is 14 residues. Trimming cost V 6 bases and J 10 bases; bases outside gene matches: 10. The germline V gene has CDR1 MRHNA and CDR2 SNTAGT. The CDR3 bases are TGTGCCAGCAGCGCTAAGGGGGGGACAGGGGAGCAGTTCTTC. Protein product: CASSAKGGTGEQFF.

By frequency in the sample, this clonotype is large. The rearrangement joins TRBV2 to TRBJ1-4; 9 nucleotides agree with TRBD1. Per germline, CDR1 SNHLY and CDR2 FYNNEI. CDR3 size: 13 residues. V dropped 3 bases and J dropped 12; count of bases not matched to a gene: 5. The CDR3: CASSDDRGMQLFF. In nucleotides, the CDR3 is TGTGCCAGCAGTGACGACAGGGGGATGCAACTGTTTTTT.

This clonotype is large. This may come from a read error, since a much larger clone is one base off. The chain couples TRBV19 to TRBJ2-2; D is tentatively TRBD1 or TRBD2 (6 bases each). This CDR3 has 17 residues. V was cut by 7 bases and J by 7 bases, with 25 bases left in between. Germline CDR1 and CDR2: LNHDA and SQIVND (reference sequence). In DNA form, the CDR3 reads TGTGCCAGTACTCGGACAGACATATACGCGGAGGGCGGGGAGCTGTTTTTT. Its protein product is CASTRTDIYAEGGELFF.

In its sample, this clonotype was seen once. Here the CDR3 omits its conserved ending phenylalanine or tryptophan, so a read error is the likely source. The J gene is TRBJ2-7, the V gene TRBV4-3; D not resolved. The germline gives CDR1 LGHNA, CDR2 YSLEER. There are 14 residues in the CDR3. V lost 0 bases and J 3 bases, leaving 9 bases between the germline ends. As DNA, the CDR3 is TGCGCCAGCAGCCAAGATCAAGTTGGCTACGAGCAGTACCTC. Its translation is CASSQDQVGYEQYL.

This clonotype is labeled as large (0.1 to 1%). The chain recombines TRBV24-1 with TRBJ2-5; TRBD1 is a possible D gene (6 bases). The CDR3 runs to 14 residues. V was clipped by 5 bases and J by 3 bases, with 12 bases between them. Germline CDR1 reads KGHDR; CDR2 reads SFDVKD. The CDR3 here is CATSGQAPEETQYF. The CDR3 DNA reads TGTGCCACCAGTGGACAGGCGCCAGAAGAGACCCAGTACTTC.

The chain is built from TRBV28 and TRBJ1-2; 7 positions agree with TRBD1. CDR1 MDHEN and CDR2 SYDVKM come from the germline V gene. The CDR3 covers 14 residues. Losses at the gene ends were 5 bases for V and 3 bases for J; bases not matched to a gene: 6. The CDR3 sequence is CASSVPGGYYGYTF. The CDR3 DNA follows: TGTGCCAGCAGTGTACCAGGGGGGTACTATGGCTACACCTTC.

This clonotype is deemed large. The rearrangement uses TRBV12-3 or TRBV12-4 and TRBJ1-5; D gene uncertain. V lost 5 bases and J 1 base, leaving 3 bases between the germline ends. The CDR3 is made up of 12 amino acids. The CDR3 DNA sequence: TGTGCCAGCAGTCCCAGCAATCAGCCCCAGCATTTT. This translates into CASSPSNQPQHF.

The rearrangement joins TRBV19 to TRBJ2-7; a weak D match, TRBD2 (5 bases). Germline V gives CDR1 LNHDA, CDR2 SQIVND (reference sequence). Trimming pared 7 bases from V and 3 bases from J, leaving 13 bases between. The CDR3 sequence is 13 residues long. Here the CDR3 reads CASKLVVDYEQYF. CDR3 in DNA: TGTGCCAGTAAACTAGTGGTGGACTACGAGCAGTACTTC.

By share, this clonotype ranks as large. The chain links TRBV20-1 to TRBJ2-7; D is uncertain. Germline V gene lookup returns CDR1 DFQATT and CDR2 SNEGSKA (reference sequence). The CDR3 runs 14 residues. V was cut by 1 base and J by 0 bases, with 10 bases left in between. The CDR3 sequence: CSARGIDSSYEQYF. Here the CDR3 DNA reads TGCAGTGCTAGAGGAATAGATAGCTCCTACGAGCAGTACTTC.

Sample share makes this clonotype large. The chain is built from TRBV4-1 and TRBJ2-3, with D unresolved. V gave up 3 bases and J gave up 0 bases, with 13 bases separating them. Germline CDR1 is MGHRA and CDR2 is YSYEKL. CDR3 length: 16 amino acids. CDR3 loop: CASSQRSTLSTDTQYF. The CDR3 bases are TGCGCCAGCAGCCAGAGAAGTACTTTGAGCACAGATACGCAGTATTTT.

Within the sample, this clonotype is large. The chain couples TRBV19 to TRBJ1-6; D ambiguous. Trimming took 6 bases from V and 8 from J, leaving 17 bases between them. This CDR3 spans 15 amino acids. From germline, CDR1 is LNHDA and CDR2 SQIVND (reference sequence). The CDR3 coding sequence is TGTGCCAGTAGCCCAAGTTCCGGGTGGGATTCACCCCTCCACTTT. It yields the protein CASSPSSGWDSPLHF. The variable domain in full, completed from reference TRBV19 and TRBJ1-6, reads DGGITQSPKYLFRKEGQNVTLSCEQNLNHDAMYWYRQDPGQGLRLIYYSQIVNDFQKGDIAEGYSVSREKKESFPLTVTSAQKNPTAFYLCASSPSSGWDSPLHFGNGTRLTVT.

This clonotype is labeled as large (0.1 to 1%). The chain joins TRBV9 to TRBJ2-5; TRBD2 is a possible D gene (6 bases). Deletions cut 0 bases from V and 5 bases from J, with 8 bases between. From germline, CDR1 is SGDLS and CDR2 YYNGEE. CDR3 length equals 13 residues. CDR3 nucleotide sequence: TGTGCCAGCAGCGTAGGGGGGGTCGAGACCCAGTACTTC. Translated: CASSVGGVETQYF.

This clonotype is large. The chain recombines TRBV19 with TRBJ2-7; the D gene could be TRBD1 or TRBD2 (7 bases each). The CDR3 totals 17 residues. The germline V gene encodes CDR1 LNHDA and CDR2 SQIVND (reference sequence). Deletions cut 3 bases from V and 0 bases from J, with 18 bases between. In DNA form, the CDR3 reads TGTGCCAGTAGTATTCGGAAAGGGGGCGGGAGCTCCTACGAGCAGTACTTC. It translates to CASSIRKGGGSSYEQYF. Full variable domain (outside the CDR3, taken from reference TRBV19 and TRBJ2-7): DGGITQSPKYLFRKEGQNVTLSCEQNLNHDAMYWYRQDPGQGLRLIYYSQIVNDFQKGDIAEGYSVSREKKESFPLTVTSAQKNPTAFYLCASSIRKGGGSSYEQYFGPGTRLTVT.

This clonotype has more than one count but fewer than ten. Here the CDR3 omits its conserved ending phenylalanine or tryptophan, so a read error is the likely source. Because the CDR3's place on the DNA is in doubt, the DNA is left out and the CDR3 is given as listed by TCRdb. The CDR3 spells CASSQGATASYEQCL. The V gene is TRBV4-2, the J gene TRBJ2-7; the DNA was not compared with TRBD1, the D call given in the table. A total of 15 residues make up the CDR3, ends included. Per germline, CDR1 LGHNA and CDR2 YNFKEQ.

This clonotype is categorized as large (0.1 to 1%). The chain has TRBV4-1 and TRBJ2-5; 7 positions agree with TRBD1. The CDR3 totals 17 residues. The germline gives CDR1 MGHRA, CDR2 YSYEKL. V gave up 0 bases and J gave up 5 bases; unmatched junction bases: 12. CDR3 sequence (DNA): TGCGCCAGCAGCCAAGATCGAAGCACAGGGGACCGGGAGACCCAGTACTTC. It encodes CASSQDRSTGDRETQYF.

In its sample, this clonotype ranks as medium-sized. V is TRBV14 and J is TRBJ2-7; 10 bases align to TRBD1. Germline loops: CDR1 SGHDN, CDR2 FVKESK. Germline trimming cut 1 base from V and 3 bases from J; bases unmatched to any gene: 0. This CDR3 is built from 14 residues. The CDR3 here is CASSQGTGGYEQYF. DNA for the CDR3: TGTGCCAGCAGCCAAGGGACAGGGGGCTACGAGCAGTACTTC.

By frequency in the sample, this clonotype is medium-sized (0.01 to 0.1%). The V gene is TRBV4-1, the J gene TRBJ1-1; 9 bases fit TRBD1. J gave up 11 bases and V 4 bases, and 8 bases lay outside the gene matches. This CDR3 contains 13 residues. The germline CDR1 and CDR2 sequences are MGHRA and YSYEKL. The chain's CDR3 is CASSRTGQGWAFF. The CDR3 DNA reads as TGCGCCAGCAGCCGGACGGGACAGGGTTGGGCTTTCTTT.

This clonotype is classed as large. The chain uses TRBV19 and TRBJ2-7, with TRBD2 matching over 11 bases. The trim removed 6 bases at V and 1 base at J, leaving 2 bases unmatched. This CDR3 contains 14 residues. Germline CDR1 reads LNHDA; CDR2 reads SQIVND (reference sequence). The CDR3 sequence is CASSGTSGSYEQYF. DNA for the CDR3: TGTGCCAGTAGCGGGACTAGCGGATCCTACGAGCAGTACTTC.